What follows describes a single T cell receptor (beta chain). What it binds is not known. The data were obtained in a study of shared clonotypes between healthy human individuals. Study-wide results and caveats: Researchers sampled blood only, noting tissue repertoires likely differ. Sequencing depth was a factor that was expected to affect clonotype sharing among donors.

Spread over ten immunoSEQ deep assay plates, unsorted PBMC DNA underwent sequencing. Sequenced by immunoSEQ multiplex PCR; TCRdb stores in-frame clones only, minus some. The sample contains 490,000 or so clones, around 80% of which appear only once. Per the germline V gene, CDR1 is SGHVS and CDR2 is FQNEAQ. CDR3 length: 15 amino acids. Trimming took 4 bases from V and 2 from J, leaving 11 bases between them. This TCR came from a woman aged 40 to 55 in good health. Some clones in this sample may be carry-over from other donors' samples. This chain links TRBV7-8 with TRBJ1-4; no firm D call. The specimen sequenced was PBMCs. CDR3 in amino acids: CASSSRRVTNEKLFF. As DNA, the CDR3 is TGTGCCAGCAGCTCCCGTAGGGTTACTAATGAAAAACTGTTTTTT.